This T cell receptor (beta chain) was recovered during a study of CXCR3-negative and CXCR3-positive naive CD8 T cells. Remarks on this clonotype: Its target is not known.

Researchers prepared the TRB cDNA libraries using 5' RACE with UMI labels. TCRdb processed the 5' RACE reads again and assigns one entry to each CDR3 protein, with no DNA. In all, the sample yields roughly 110,000 distinct CDR3 sequences. The CDR3 totals 16 residues. With around 310,000 cells each, the CD8+ T cell subsets were individually sorted in triplicate. Study results and caveats: For naive cells, CXCR3-negative and CXCR3-positive subsets had similar TRBV-TRBJ usage; for memory cells, usage differed. Diversity proved comparably high across both naive subsets and much lower in memory CD8+ cells. Higher TRB CDR3 hydrophobicity marked CXCR3-positive naive cells relative to CXCR3-negative naive cells. Upon cryopreservation, CXCR3 expression partially decreased, and most assays used fresh PBMCs.

This receptor was taken from a human donor in good health. Some clones in this sample may be carry-over from other donors' samples. The chain employs TRBV12-3 or TRBV12-4 and TRBJ2-1. The sequencing sample was made of naive CXCR3+ CD8+ T cells from blood. Sample subset: CD45RO-CCR7+CD27+CD95- naive CD8+ T cells expressing CXCR3 (TNR3+). This CDR3 is CASSLIAGTLYNEQFF.